This record looks at one T cell receptor (beta chain) sequence and its context. Its antigen remains unidentified. This sample is drawn from a study of T cell responses to AZD1222 COVID-19 vaccine. About the study: It was second doses at about 4 or about 12 weeks that were pooled. Findings of the study overall: Spike-specific TCR breadth rose after two AZD1222 doses, and depth rose as well. Dominant at 160-218 and 743-854, vaccine-associated CD4 TCRs also spanned spike.

The V and J ends lost 5 bases and 3 bases respectively, with 11 bases between them. This CDR3 is built from 14 residues. Germline lookup yields CDR1 LGHNA and CDR2 YNFKEQ. Here immunoSEQ multiplex PCR was the method, and the copy in TCRdb shows in-frame clones only, minus some. The data contain some 75,000 clones, nearly 90% of them seen just once; the ten biggest clones take up 11%. This sequence originates from an adult in good health. The material sequenced was peripheral blood, taken on day 0 of AZD1222 vaccination. This rearrangement joins TRBV4-2 to TRBJ1-5; no reliable D call. The CDR3 region has the DNA TGTGCCAGCAGCGGCCGGGTCTTCAATCAGCCCCAGCATTTT. This codes for CASSGRVFNQPQHF.